This TCR beta chain derives from a study of cytomegalovirus exposure and HLA in healthy donors. Findings of the study overall: Productive rates of about 87% or about 30% were seen for most TCR beta V segments in an earlier analysis.

PCR was performed using 60 Vbeta and 13 Jbeta primers. Authors' data handling: Later work found 80 million or so unique TCR beta chains, with 10 million to 14 million shared. The data were produced by immunoSEQ multiplex PCR, yet TCRdb's version contains in-frame clones alone and is incomplete. The V and J calls and clone size are taken from that table; D and trimming were inferred from the DNA. The sample has about 140,000 clones, roughly four fifths seen once; the top ten hold around 9.1%. Germline assignment: CDR1 SQVTM and CDR2 ANQGSEA. CDR3 size: 14 residues. With 6 bases clipped from V and 4 bases from J, the junction kept 9 bases outside the gene matches. With regard to this clone: The antigen is undetermined.

Sequencing was done on a sample of PBMCs. This TCR came from a woman between 45 and 65 years old in good health and CMV-seropositive. This chain links TRBV29-1 with TRBJ2-1; 7 bases agree with TRBD1. In DNA form, the CDR3 reads TGCAGCGTGGGAACAGGGGTTGAGTACAATGAGCAGTTCTTC. It specifies CSVGTGVEYNEQFF.